The 10 T cell receptor beta chains reported below all come from one sample, sequenced in a study of monozygotic twins with inflammatory bowel disease. TCRdb reprocessed the 5' RACE reads and stores each CDR3 protein as one record, lacking DNA. The sample shows about 330,000 distinct CDR3 sequences, and 2% to 2.5% sits with its ten largest clones. Specimen: blood. Receptors were obtained from a human donor with ulcerative colitis or Crohn's disease, or a healthy co-twin of an affected twin (not recorded which).

This sequence joins TRBV6-1 and TRBJ2-5; with no DNA, the TCRdb D assignment of TRBD1 cannot be verified. The CDR3 loop spans 15 amino acids. Germline V gives CDR1 MNHNS, CDR2 SASEGT. The CDR3 reads CASSTRDRGGETQYF.

The CDR3 loop reads CASSSRDRSLWETQYF. This sequence joins TRBV7-9 and TRBJ2-5; without DNA, the TCRdb call of TRBD1 cannot be checked. The CDR3 loop spans 16 amino acids. Germline V gives CDR1 SEHNR, CDR2 FQNEAQ (reference sequence).

The CDR3 sequence: CASSLGSRPGDTQYF. The rearrangement links TRBV5-1 to TRBJ2-3; TCRdb designates TRBD1, a call that cannot be tested without DNA. This CDR3 spans 15 amino acids. Germline CDR1 is SGHRS and CDR2 is YFSETQ.

This chain joins TRBV28 and TRBJ2-7. Germline V lookup: CDR1 MDHEN, CDR2 SYDVKM. The CDR3 is 14 amino acids. CDR3 in amino acids: CASSGLDHSYEQYF.

The chain recombines TRBV4-3 with TRBJ2-1; the TCRdb D gene call, TRBD1, has no DNA to confirm it. Per germline, CDR1 LGHNA and CDR2 YSLEER. The CDR3 loop spans 17 amino acids. The CDR3 sequence: CASSQGTALSSYNEQFF.

The chain recombines TRBV20-1 with TRBJ2-3; TCRdb picks TRBD2, but there is no DNA to check that call. This CDR3 is 16 amino acids long. Germline V gene data show CDR1 as DFQATT and CDR2 as SNEGSKA (reference sequence). The CDR3 loop reads CSAIIIAGGRADTQYF.

The V and J genes are TRBV28 and TRBJ1-4. In germline, CDR1 is MDHEN, CDR2 SYDVKM. This CDR3 has 14 residues. The CDR3 sequence: CASSSRVGNEKLFF.

The rearrangement links TRBV2 to TRBJ2-3. The CDR3 sequence is 12 residues long. Germline assignment: CDR1 SNHLY and CDR2 FYNNEI. The CDR3 region is CAYRASTDTQYF.

The CDR3 protein is CASSLTARGSNQPQHF. V is TRBV5-1 and J is TRBJ1-5; checking the TCRdb D call of TRBD1 is not possible without DNA. This CDR3 is 16 amino acids long. In germline, CDR1 is SGHRS, CDR2 YFSETQ.

This chain links TRBV6-2 or TRBV6-3 with TRBJ1-4. The CDR3 length is 14 residues. Germline CDR1 is MNHEY and CDR2 is SVGEGT. This CDR3 is CASRRTSTNEKLFF.